This is a list of T cell receptor beta chains from one sample in a study of blood T cell repertoires in COVID-19. Some clones are missing from TCRdb's copy, which holds only in-frame ones; the method was immunoSEQ multiplex PCR. The sample lists around 140,000 clones, nearly 85% occurring once. Input material: PBMCs or T cells enriched from blood (not recorded which). These receptors originate from a man aged 50 to 59 in a cohort exposed to, infected with or recovered from COVID-19 (not recorded which). Each CDR3 is given with its conserved first and last residue. D genes are given only for firm matches.

v_call: TRBV24-1; d_call: TRBD1; j_call: TRBJ2-6; cdr3_nt: TGTGCCACCAGTGATCGGGACAGGCGCTCTGGGGCCAACGTCCTGACTTTC; cdr3_aa: CATSDRDRRSGANVLTF
v_call: TRBV19; d_call: -; j_call: TRBJ1-5; cdr3_nt: TGTGCCAGTAGTATTACCAGGGATGGTCAGCCCCAGCATTTT; cdr3_aa: CASSITRDGQPQHF
v_call: TRBV19; d_call: -; j_call: TRBJ2-5; cdr3_nt: TGTGCCATTAAGGAGACAGGATCAGAGACCCAGTACTTC; cdr3_aa: CAIKETGSETQYF
v_call: TRBV3-1/TRBV3-2; d_call: -; j_call: TRBJ1-2; cdr3_nt: TGTGCCAGCACTGACGGACTCGGCTACACCTTC; cdr3_aa: CASTDGLGYTF
v_call: TRBV9; d_call: -; j_call: TRBJ2-7; cdr3_nt: TGTGCCAGCAGCGAGGGGGTCCTGTCCTACGAGCAGTACTTC; cdr3_aa: CASSEGVLSYEQYF
v_call: TRBV5-1; d_call: -; j_call: TRBJ2-1; cdr3_nt: TGCGCCAGCAGCTTGTTCCCAGGGTCTAATCAGAACCATGAGCAGTTCTTC; cdr3_aa: CASSLFPGSNQNHEQFF
v_call: TRBV3-1/TRBV3-2; d_call: -; j_call: TRBJ1-2; cdr3_nt: TGTGCCAGCAGCCAAGAGCCGAAGAGGGGCTACACCTTC; cdr3_aa: CASSQEPKRGYTF
v_call: TRBV18; d_call: -; j_call: TRBJ1-1; cdr3_nt: TGTGCCAGCTCACCCCGGGGGGGGGAGAACACTGAAGCTTTCTTT; cdr3_aa: CASSPRGGENTEAFF
v_call: TRBV10-3; d_call: -; j_call: TRBJ2-7; cdr3_nt: TGTGCCATCAGTGGCTCTAGCGCCGAGCAGTACTTC; cdr3_aa: CAISGSSAEQYF
v_call: TRBV5-1; d_call: TRBD1; j_call: TRBJ2-7; cdr3_nt: TGCGCCAGCAGCTTGGGGGGGACAGGGAACGAGCAGTACTTC; cdr3_aa: CASSLGGTGNEQYF
v_call: TRBV4-1; d_call: TRBD1; j_call: TRBJ2-7; cdr3_nt: TGCGCCAGCAGTTGGGACAGCATCTTCTCCTACGAGCAGTACTTC; cdr3_aa: CASSWDSIFSYEQYF